A single sample is the source of the 28 T cell receptor gamma chains below, sequenced in a study of gamma-delta T cells after stem cell transplantation. With CATT, TCRdb re-called clones from the RT-PCR reads. Of several hundred gamma-chain clones in the sample, 20% to 25% are singletons; the top ten hold roughly 10%. The source material was gamma-delta T cells. Every receptor here comes from a human donor. It is not recorded whose cells these are; they may come from a transplant donor.

About this clone itself: A much larger clone lies one base from this, so it may be a read error. The gene calls are TRGV2 and TRGJP2. The V gene's germline CDR1 is EGSNGY and CDR2 YDSYNSKV. The CDR3 has 17 residues. The CDR3 nucleotides are TGTGCCACCTGGGACGGGCAATTTGGTCGTAGTGATCGGATCAAGACGTTT. Its translation: CATWDGQFGRSDRIKTF.

This clone is termed large. This chain joins TRGV4 and TRGJ1 or TRGJ2. Per the germline V gene, CDR1 is EGSTGY and CDR2 is YDSYTSSV. The CDR3 sequence is 11 residues long. The junction had 5 bases not matched to a gene; V was cut back by 4 bases and J by 8 bases. The CDR3 coding sequence is TGTGCCACCTGGGACCCGAATAAGAAACTCTTT. It codes for CATWDPNKKLF.

On this clone: Just one base apart from a much larger clone, this may be a read error. V is TRGV2 and J is TRGJP2. In germline, CDR1 is EGSNGY, CDR2 YDSYNSKV. There are 15 residues in the CDR3. The CDR3 loop reads CATWDADCSDWIMTF. In DNA, the CDR3 is TGTGCCACCTGGGACGCGGATTGTAGTGATTGGATCATGACGTTT.

Note on this clone: A read error is likely here: a far larger clone is one base away. The chain has TRGV9 and TRGJP. The CDR3 spans 16 residues. Germline-derived CDR1 and CDR2 are GITISATS and ISYDGTV (reference sequence). The CDR3 is CALWEDQELGKKIEVF. The DNA for the CDR3 is TGTGCCTTGTGGGAGGATCAAGAGTTGGGCAAAAAAATCGAGGTATTT.

This clone has only a few counts. This may arise from a read error, as a much more abundant clone is one base away. This sample also contains other DNA sequences that code for the same CDR3. This chain joins TRGV8 and TRGJ1 or TRGJ2. V lost 3 bases and J lost 7; bases outside the gene matches: 9. The germline V gene has CDR1 VENAVY and CDR2 YDSYNSRV. The CDR3 consists of 13 residues. The CDR3: CATWDLSRYKKLF. Written as DNA, the CDR3 is TGTGCCACCTGGGATTTGAGTCGGTATAAGAAACTCTTT.

This clone has a handful of counts. A single base separates this from a much larger clone, so it may be a read error. This sample also contains other DNA sequences that code for the same CDR3. This chain joins TRGV8 and TRGJ1 or TRGJ2. The CDR3 is made up of 17 amino acids. CDR1 VENAVY and CDR2 YDSYNSRV come from the germline V gene. Germline trimming cut 2 bases from V and 4 bases from J; bases unmatched to any gene: 17. CDR3 amino acids: CATWDKSLQTSYYKKLF. In nucleotides, the CDR3 is TGTGCCACCTGGGATAAATCGCTCCAAACTAGCTATTATAAGAAACTCTTT.

On this clone itself: A single base separates this from a much larger clone, so it may be a read error. J is TRGJ1 or TRGJ2 and V is TRGV3. Germline values: CDR1 VTNTFY, CDR2 YDVSTARD (reference sequence). V was pared by 0 bases and J by 4 bases, with 27 bases of the junction left unmatched. The CDR3 loop spans 21 amino acids. CDR3 nucleotide sequence: TGTGCCACCTGGGACAGGCCTGGGAGGTCCAAAATTTCTGGGTCCTATTATAAGAAACTCTTT. Its translation: CATWDRPGRSKISGSYYKKLF.

This clone was detected a few times. An end of the junction does not agree with germline; a read error may underlie this. The chain links TRGV4 to TRGJ1 or TRGJ2. Germline V gene data show CDR1 as EGSTGY and CDR2 as YDSYTSSV. The CDR3 consists of 10 residues. This CDR3 is CTTWDGVELF. CDR3 in DNA: TGTACCACCTGGGATGGGGTGGAGCTCTTT.

This clone counts as large. The chain couples TRGV9 to TRGJ1 or TRGJ2. The CDR3 has 13 residues. Germline assignment: CDR1 GITISATS and CDR2 ISYDGTV (reference sequence). V lost 4 bases, J lost 7 bases, and 10 bases stayed unmatched. The CDR3 DNA follows: TGTGCCTTGTGGGAAACTGTGGGCTATAAGAAACTCTTT. Residues: CALWETVGYKKLF.

This clone was seen more than once but under ten times. A read error may be the cause here, since a much bigger clone is one base away. This sample also contains other DNA sequences that code for the same CDR3. The J gene is TRGJP2, the V gene TRGV4. This CDR3 comprises 15 residues. Germline V gene data show CDR1 as EGSTGY and CDR2 as YDSYTSSV. The CDR3 spells CATWDGFGSDWIKTF. The DNA of the CDR3 is TGTGCCACCTGGGATGGGTTTGGTAGTGACTGGATCAAGACGTTT.

A word on this clone: This may come from a read error, since a much larger clone is one base off. Other DNA variants within this sample encode the same CDR3. The V call is TRGV9, the J call TRGJP. In germline, CDR1 is GITISATS, CDR2 ISYDGTV (reference sequence). This CDR3 spans 15 amino acids. Here the CDR3 DNA reads TGTGCCCTGTGGGACCAAGAGTTGGGCAAAAAAATCAAGGTATTT. Protein product: CALWDQELGKKIKVF.

This clone showed up just a few times. Being one base from a much bigger clone, this may be a read error. The chain links TRGV8 to TRGJ1 or TRGJ2. Germline CDR1 reads VENAVY; CDR2 reads YDSYNSRV. Unmatched junction bases numbered 7, after V lost 4 bases and J lost 7 bases. The CDR3 is 12 amino acids. The CDR3 sequence: CATWEEDYKKLF. DNA of the CDR3: TGTGCCACCTGGGAAGAGGACTATAAGAAACTCTTT.

Of note for this clone: A read error may explain this, as a much larger clone is one base away. This chain joins TRGV3 and TRGJ1 or TRGJ2. The CDR3 has 21 residues. Looked up from germline, CDR1 is VTNTFY and CDR2 is YDVSTARD (reference sequence). The J segment lost 5 bases and the V segment lost 0 bases, leaving 28 bases of the junction unmatched. The CDR3: CATWDRPYRPPPLRNHYKKLF. Written as DNA, the CDR3 is TGTGCCACCTGGGACAGGCCTTACAGACCTCCCCCCCTTCGTAATCATTATAAGAAACTCTTT.

With regard to this clone: A far larger clone is only one base removed, so a read error is likely. The chain couples TRGV9 to TRGJP. Germline loops: CDR1 GITISATS, CDR2 ISYDGTV (reference sequence). This CDR3 is 16 amino acids long. This CDR3 reads CALGEVQELGKKIKVF. The CDR3 DNA reads TGTGCCTTGGGGGAGGTGCAAGAGTTGGGCAAAAAAATCAAGGTATTT.

Comment on this clone: A single base separates this from a much larger clone, so it may be a read error. The chain couples TRGV2 to TRGJP2. Germline lookup yields CDR1 EGSNGY and CDR2 YDSYNSKV. The CDR3 runs 15 residues. CDR3 DNA sequence: TGTGCCACCTGGGCCGGGCTTATAAGTGATTGGATCAAGACGTTT. Translated, it gives CATWAGLISDWIKTF.

Of note for this clone: A much larger clone differs by one base, so this may be a read error. The V call is TRGV9, the J call TRGJ1 or TRGJ2. This CDR3 region has 16 residues. Germline V CDR1 and CDR2: GITISATS, ISYDGTV (reference sequence). CDR3 protein: CTLWEVQNTLHYKKLF. The CDR3 DNA reads TGTACCTTGTGGGAGGTGCAAAATACTCTTCACTATAAGAAACTCTTT.

Comment on this clone: A much larger clone sits a single nucleotide away, making a read error possible. Other DNA sequences in this specimen translate into the identical CDR3. The chain has TRGV9 and TRGJP. CDR1 and CDR2 (germline): GITISATS, ISYDGTV (reference sequence). The CDR3 sequence is 16 residues long. DNA for the CDR3: TGCGCCTTGTGGGAGCCACAAGAGTTGGGCAAAAAAATCAAGGTATTT. Its translation: CALWEPQELGKKIKVF.

The V call is TRGV2, the J call TRGJP2. After removal of 0 bases from V and 8 bases from J, the junction contained 9 bases not matched to a gene. Germline V gene sequence: CDR1 EGSNGY, CDR2 YDSYNSKV. The CDR3 runs 15 residues. The CDR3 spells CATWDGPGSDWIKTF. The DNA of the CDR3 is TGTGCCACCTGGGACGGGCCGGGAAGCGATTGGATCAAGACGTTT.

This clone turned up a few times. A much larger clone is a single base away; this may be a read error. The rearrangement joins TRGV9 to TRGJ1 or TRGJ2. The trim removed 0 bases at V and 8 bases at J, leaving 7 bases unmatched. Germline assignment: CDR1 GITISATS and CDR2 ISYDGTV (reference sequence). The CDR3 totals 13 residues. CDR3 in amino acids: CALWEVQYHKKLF. The CDR3, as DNA: TGTGCCTTGTGGGAGGTGCAATATCATAAGAAACTCTTT.

Note on this clone: This likely reflects a read error, since a far larger clone is one base away. J is TRGJ1 or TRGJ2 and V is TRGV9. Germline V gene data show CDR1 as GITISATS and CDR2 as ISYDGTV (reference sequence). With V trimmed by 3 bases and J by 4 bases, 3 bases remained unmatched. The CDR3 consists of 12 residues. The CDR3, as DNA: TGTGCCTTGTGGGAGCCCTATTATAAGAAACTCTTT. This codes for CALWEPYYKKLF.

A note on this clone: Just one base apart from a much larger clone, this may be a read error. Other DNA sequences in the same sample also yield this CDR3. This chain links TRGV2 with TRGJ1 or TRGJ2. The CDR3 is made up of 12 amino acids. The V gene's germline CDR1 is EGSNGY and CDR2 YDSYNSKV. The DNA for the CDR3 is TGTGCCACCTGGCACCGGCATTATAAGAAACTCTTC. As protein: CATWHRHYKKLF.

Regarding this clone: A far more abundant clone sits one base away, making this likely a read error. The rearrangement links TRGV9 to TRGJP. The length of the CDR3 is 15 residues. Germline V gene sequence: CDR1 GITISATS, CDR2 ISYDGTV (reference sequence). CDR3 nucleotides: TGTGCCTTGTGGGAGGGAGAGTTGGGCAAAAAAATCGAGGTATTT. It translates to CALWEGELGKKIEVF.

This clone was observed a handful of times. This may be a read error: a much more frequent sequence differs by one nucleotide. The chain has TRGV2 and TRGJ1 or TRGJ2. Germline CDR1 EGSNGY, CDR2 YDSYNSKV. This CDR3 comprises 13 residues. CDR3 coding DNA: TGTGCCACCCGGGACGGGGATTATTATAAGAAACTCTTT. The encoded protein is CATRDGDYYKKLF.

This clone appeared a few times. A read error may explain this, as a much larger clone is one base away. The V gene is TRGV9, the J gene TRGJ1 or TRGJ2. In germline, CDR1 is GITISATS, CDR2 ISYDGTV (reference sequence). The V and J ends lost 3 bases and 12 bases, in that order; junction bases with no gene match: 8. The CDR3 is 11 amino acids. The CDR3 bases are TGTGCCTTGTGGGAGCTGTGGAGGAAACTCTTT. It is translated as CALWELWRKLF.

Details on this clone: This may come from a read error, since a much larger clone is one base off. This chain joins TRGV5 and TRGJ1 or TRGJ2. Germline V gene lookup returns CDR1 VINAFY and CDR2 YDVSNSKD. J was trimmed by 12 bases and V by 0 bases; bases with no gene match: 11. The CDR3 consists of 13 residues. In DNA form, the CDR3 reads TGTGCCACCTGGGACAGGCCAAGGGATAGGAAACTCTTT. Translation: CATWDRPRDRKLF.

This clone occurred once. A read error is likely here: a far larger clone is one base away. V is TRGV9 and J is TRGJP. The length of the CDR3 is 16 residues. Germline CDR1 GITISATS, CDR2 ISYDGTV (reference sequence). The junction had 7 bases not matched to a gene; V was cut back by 4 bases and J by 7 bases. The CDR3 loop reads CALWDTTELGKKIKVF. CDR3 bases: TGTGCCTTGTGGGATACCACCGAGTTGGGCAAAAAAATCAAGGTATTT.

As to this clone: A far larger clone is only one base removed, so a read error is likely. The same CDR3 is also encoded by other DNA sequences in this sample. For the CDR3, the DNA is TGTGCCTTGTGGACGGAGGGAGAGCTGGGCAAAAAAATCAAGGTATTT. Its translation is CALWTEGELGKKIKVF. The V call is TRGV9, the J call TRGJP. The CDR3 runs 16 residues. Germline V gene sequence: CDR1 GITISATS, CDR2 ISYDGTV (reference sequence).

The sample holds a few counts of this clone. A much more abundant neighbour one base away suggests this may be a read error. The gene calls are TRGV8 and TRGJP2. Germline assignment: CDR1 VENAVY and CDR2 YDSYNSRV. The CDR3 runs to 12 residues. The CDR3 region is CATWDSDWIRTF. The CDR3 nucleotides read TGTGCCACCTGGGATAGTGATTGGATCAGGACGTTT.